The clone carrying this T cell receptor beta chain was picked up many times. This entry comes from a study of T cells in Graves' hyperthyroidism and ophthalmopathy. TCR beta CDR3 regions were amplified from RNA. A set of HTBI primers served as the primers for a first-round RT-PCR of the TCR CDR3. TCRdb used MiXCR to reprocess the multiplex PCR reads, holding one entry per CDR3 protein. The table has almost 600,000 distinct CDR3 sequences, 11% to 15% seen once. Germline V CDR1 and CDR2: GTSNPN, SVGIG (reference sequence). Trimming removed 1 base from V and 3 bases from J; junction bases left unmatched: 7. The CDR3 totals 16 residues. The PBMCs were taken from around 10 ml of fresh peripheral blood.

The sequence was collected from a woman under 40 with Graves' hyperthyroidism that later progressed to Graves' ophthalmopathy. The rearrangement links TRBV30 to TRBJ1-1; 11 bases align to TRBD1. Sequenced: blood. This chain's CDR3 is CAWSAGTGGLDTEAFF. CDR3 nucleotides: TGTGCCTGGAGTGCCGGGACAGGGGGATTAGACACTGAAGCTTTCTTT. Filled out from reference TRBV30 and TRBJ1-1, the complete variable domain reads SQTIHQWPATLVQPVGSPLSLECTVEGTSNPNLYWYRQAAGRGLQLLFYSVGIGQISSEVPQNLSASRPQDRQFILSSKKLLLSDSGFYLCAWSAGTGGLDTEAFFGQGTRLTVV.